The rows below give T cell receptor beta chains drawn from one sample of a study of blood T cells in healthy people across ages. TCRdb ran MiXCR on the 5' RACE reads and lists one entry per CDR3 protein. The sample lists about 780,000 distinct CDR3 sequences, around a quarter occurring once. The same sample was also studied in work on T cells of mothers and their children.

Sample: blood. The receptors were sampled from a boy aged 5-17 years in good health. Both conserved end residues are part of each CDR3. D genes are given only for firm matches. The listing skips clone size in some rows; elsewhere it reads once, few, many or a size class.

. | . | TRBJ1-2 | TRBV28 | CDSRTGVLGEGYTF | TGTGACAGCAGGACCGGAGTCCTCGGGGAGGGCTACACCTTC
. | . | TRBJ2-3 | TRBV6-1 | CASSPSRAHGGTDTQYF | TGTGCCAGCTCACCTTCTCGAGCGCACGGAGGCACAGATACGCAGTATTTT
TRBD1 | . | TRBJ1-2 | TRBV20-1 | CSVNDRGDYGYTF | TGCAGTGTCAACGACAGGGGTGACTATGGCTACACCTTC
TRBD2 | . | TRBJ2-3 | TRBV29-1 | CSVGEGPSTDTQYF | TGCAGCGTTGGGGAGGGCCCGAGCACAGATACGCAGTATTTT
TRBD2 | . | TRBJ2-5 | TRBV2 | CASTRSAGGQETQYF | TGTGCCAGCACAAGGTCGGCGGGGGGGCAAGAGACCCAGTACTTC
. | . | TRBJ1-1 | TRBV10-3 | CAISESGGNTEAFF | TGTGCCATCAGTGAGTCGGGGGGGAACACTGAAGCTTTCTTT
. | once | TRBJ1-1 | TRBV5-1 | CASSLGEGRTEAFF | TGCGCCAGCAGCTTGGGGGAGGGGAGGACTGAAGCTTTCTTT
. | few | TRBJ2-4 | TRBV2 | CASTDRDGGRRKIQYF | TGTGCCAGCACTGACCGGGACGGGGGTCGCAGAAAGATTCAGTACTTC
. | . | TRBJ2-5 | TRBV2 | CASQKGPLGETQYF | TGTGCCAGCCAAAAGGGCCCCTTAGGGGAGACCCAGTACTTC
. | . | TRBJ2-7 | TRBV20-1 | CSAPTGYEQYF | TGCAGTGCCCCAACAGGGTACGAGCAGTACTTC
. | . | TRBJ2-5 | TRBV5-1 | CASSSPRTQETQYF | TGCGCCAGCAGCTCCCCAAGAACCCAAGAGACCCAGTACTTC
. | few | TRBJ2-7 | TRBV4-1 | CASSQTDYYEQYF | TGCGCCAGCAGCCAAACGGACTACTACGAGCAGTACTTC
. | few | TRBJ2-5 | TRBV6-6 | CASRGPLQETQYF | TGTGCCAGCAGGGGACCGCTACAAGAGACCCAGTACTTC
. | . | TRBJ2-4 | TRBV20-1 | CSAPLWVGKNIQYF | TGCAGTGCTCCCCTCTGGGTAGGCAAAAACATTCAGTACTTC
TRBD2 | . | TRBJ2-3 | TRBV10-3 | CAISESSGGPDTQYF | TGTGCCATCAGTGAGTCAAGCGGGGGCCCAGATACGCAGTATTTT
. | . | TRBJ2-2 | TRBV28 | CASMRLQGGELFF | TGTGCCAGCATGAGGCTTCAAGGCGGGGAGCTGTTTTTT
. | . | TRBJ2-5 | TRBV2 | CASGEGQETQYF | TGTGCCAGTGGAGAGGGACAAGAGACCCAGTACTTC
. | few | TRBJ2-7 | TRBV18 | CASSPRMGDPYGGYEQYF | TGTGCCAGCTCACCACGGATGGGCGACCCCTATGGAGGCTACGAGCAGTACTTC
. | . | TRBJ2-3 | TRBV20-1 | CSARDRGLPTDTQYF | TGCAGTGCTAGAGATCGCGGGCTGCCCACAGATACGCAGTATTTT
. | . | TRBJ1-1 | TRBV12-3/TRBV12-4 | CASSFGGASTEAFF | TGTGCCAGCAGTTTTGGTGGAGCTTCCACTGAAGCTTTCTTT
TRBD2 | . | TRBJ2-7 | TRBV7-9 | CASTGEGHEQHF | TGTGCCAGCACGGGGGAGGGCCACGAGCAGCACTTC
. | . | TRBJ2-3 | TRBV30 | CAWSYTDTQYF | TGTGCCTGGAGTTACACAGATACGCAGTATTTT
TRBD1 | few | TRBJ2-5 | TRBV12-3/TRBV12-4 | CASSTGTGEETQYF | TGTGCCAGCAGTACCGGGACAGGGGAAGAGACCCAGTACTTC
. | few | TRBJ2-4 | TRBV12-3/TRBV12-4 | CASSLWSAIAKNIQYF | TGTGCCAGCAGTTTATGGTCGGCGATAGCCAAAAACATTCAGTACTTC
TRBD2 | few | TRBJ2-3 | TRBV28 | CASSLELADTDTQYF | TGTGCCAGCAGTTTAGAACTAGCGGACACAGATACGCAGTATTTT
. | . | TRBJ1-4 | TRBV15 | CATSSLGGGPEKLFF | TGTGCCACCAGCAGTCTAGGCGGGGGTCCCGAAAAACTGTTTTTT
. | few | TRBJ1-1 | TRBV7-9 | CASSTTHLGGEDTEAFF | TGTGCCAGCAGCACAACCCACCTTGGAGGGGAGGACACTGAAGCTTTCTTT
. | . | TRBJ2-1 | TRBV11-2 | CASNLGTSSGNEQFF | TGTGCCAGCAATCTGGGGACTTCGAGTGGGAATGAGCAGTTCTTC
. | . | TRBJ2-3 | TRBV6-5 | CASGFGTDTQYF | TGTGCCAGCGGGTTCGGCACAGATACGCAGTATTTT
TRBD1 | few | TRBJ2-2 | TRBV10-3 | CASRTGPGELFF | TGTGCATCTCGGACAGGGCCCGGGGAGCTGTTTTTT
. | few | TRBJ1-4 | TRBV7-3 | CASSLTDATNEKLFF | TGTGCCAGCAGCTTAACGGACGCAACTAATGAAAAACTGTTTTTT
. | few | TRBJ1-4 | TRBV24-1 | CATSDAGTTNEKLFF | TGTGCCACCAGTGATGCCGGGACAACTAATGAAAAACTGTTTTTT
. | few | TRBJ1-4 | TRBV28 | CASRVSSSTNEKLFF | TGTGCCAGCAGGGTGTCGTCATCAACTAATGAAAAACTGTTTTTT
. | few | TRBJ1-4 | TRBV25-1 | CASRNSGLGEKLFF | TGTGCCAGCAGGAATTCAGGTTTGGGGGAAAAACTGTTTTTT
. | . | TRBJ2-1 | TRBV6-2/TRBV6-3 | CASSNPSRRHEQFF | TGTGCCAGCAGCAACCCTAGCCGTCGCCATGAGCAGTTCTTC
. | . | TRBJ2-1 | TRBV24-1 | CANLARDNNEQFF | TGTGCCAACCTCGCCCGAGACAACAATGAGCAGTTCTTC
TRBD1 | . | TRBJ2-5 | TRBV29-1 | CSVGQGYRETQYF | TGCAGCGTTGGACAGGGGTACAGAGAGACCCAGTACTTC
. | . | TRBJ2-2 | TRBV4-2 | CASSRVSGELFF | TGTGCCAGCAGCCGGGTGTCCGGGGAGCTGTTTTTT
. | . | TRBJ2-7 | TRBV5-6 | CASAVGGRSKEQYF | TGTGCCAGCGCCGTTGGGGGGCGATCTAAAGAGCAGTACTTC
. | few | TRBJ2-2 | TRBV9 | CASSRTSQELFF | TGTGCCAGCAGCCGGACCAGCCAGGAGCTGTTTTTT
. | . | TRBJ2-7 | TRBV10-3 | CAISPWDGPYEQYF | TGTGCCATCAGTCCCTGGGACGGCCCCTACGAGCAGTACTTC
TRBD2 | . | TRBJ2-7 | TRBV4-3 | CASSQTVLAGRSYEQYF | TGCGCCAGCAGCCAAACTGTACTAGCGGGGAGGTCCTACGAGCAGTACTTC
. | few | TRBJ2-5 | TRBV7-3 | CASSLTTSWETQYF | TGTGCCAGCAGCTTAACAACTAGTTGGGAGACCCAGTACTTC
. | . | TRBJ2-7 | TRBV7-2 | CASSHRPSMREQYF | TGTGCCAGCAGCCATCGGCCCTCTATGCGCGAGCAGTACTTC
TRBD1 | . | TRBJ2-7 | TRBV5-1 | CASNTRGGGYEQYF | TGCGCCAGCAACACAAGAGGGGGCGGATACGAGCAGTACTTC
TRBD1 | few | TRBJ2-7 | TRBV19 | CASSGSGQASYEQYF | TGTGCCAGTAGTGGGTCGGGACAGGCCTCCTACGAGCAGTACTTC
. | . | TRBJ2-3 | TRBV20-1 | CSAPRGRAQYF | TGCAGTGCTCCCCGGGGGAGAGCGCAGTATTTT
. | . | TRBJ1-5 | TRBV6-1 | CASSDGRSNQPQHF | TGTGCCAGCAGTGATGGGAGAAGCAATCAGCCCCAGCATTTT
. | few | TRBJ1-5 | TRBV6-1 | CASRSGEGVNQPQHF | TGTGCCAGCAGATCAGGGGAAGGGGTCAATCAGCCCCAGCATTTT
TRBD1 | once | TRBJ2-2 | TRBV20-1 | CSASSGTGLNTGELFF | TGCAGTGCTAGTTCCGGGACAGGGCTGAACACCGGGGAGCTGTTTTTT
. | few | TRBJ1-3 | TRBV15 | CATSRDGPSGGSSGNTIYF | TGTGCCACCAGCAGAGATGGCCCTTCTGGGGGGAGTAGTGGAAACACCATATATTTT
TRBD1 | . | TRBJ2-7 | TRBV15 | CATSRAGQDSIYEQYF | TGTGCCACCAGCAGGGCGGGACAGGACTCGATCTACGAGCAGTACTTC
TRBD2 | . | TRBJ2-5 | TRBV7-2 | CASRPVAGGPETQYF | TGTGCCAGCAGACCAGTAGCGGGGGGGCCAGAGACCCAGTACTTC
. | . | TRBJ2-5 | TRBV4-1 | CASSQKGRRRETQYF | TGCGCCAGCAGCCAAAAGGGTCGGCGTAGAGAGACCCAGTACTTC
. | . | TRBJ2-3 | TRBV13 | CASSPASWTATTDTQYF | TGTGCCAGCAGCCCCGCATCTTGGACGGCTACCACAGATACGCAGTATTTT
. | few | TRBJ2-3 | TRBV7-3 | CASSLSPTGRDTQYF | TGTGCCAGCAGCCTCTCCCCGACAGGGAGGGATACGCAGTATTTT
TRBD2 | . | TRBJ2-7 | TRBV14 | CASSHRRGSFYEQYF | TGTGCCAGCAGCCACCGGCGGGGGAGCTTCTACGAGCAGTACTTC
. | few | TRBJ2-5 | TRBV4-2 | CASSQLGNFARTQYF | TGTGCCAGCAGCCAACTCGGAAACTTTGCCCGGACCCAGTACTTC
TRBD2 | few | TRBJ2-3 | TRBV6-1 | CASSREGGVRLPTDTQYF | TGTGCCAGCAGTCGGGAGGGGGGAGTGAGGCTTCCCACAGATACGCAGTATTTT
. | . | TRBJ1-1 | TRBV4-1 | CASSQAPTGRGTEAFF | TGCGCCAGCAGCCAAGCCCCAACAGGGCGGGGAACTGAAGCTTTCTTT